Sequencing of this T cell receptor beta chain was carried out in a study of radiation and T cells in renal cell carcinoma. CDR1 and CDR2 (germline): KGHSH, LQKENI. Trimming took 1 base from V and 2 from J; bases not matched to a gene: 13. The CDR3 loop spans 19 amino acids. Time point specified: blood 2 weeks post-SBRT. The treatment is: 15 Gy SBRT to primary tumor, nephrectomy 4 weeks later. Radiation-treated patients gave blood at baseline, week 2 and week 4. This renal cell carcinoma was of the clear cell type. Libraries were prepared by immunoSEQ multiplex PCR; TCRdb keeps only in-frame clonotypes and omits some of them. This sample has roughly 130,000 clones; more than 70% occur once, and the top ten carry 5.5% to 6.5%. Study-level results: Top tumor clonotypes rose in blood 2 weeks post-radiation, then contracted.

Note on this clone: Its antigen is still unknown.

The rearrangement joins TRBV18 to TRBJ2-5; TRBD2 matches 10 bases. The source was blood, collected from a patient whose treatment included radiotherapy and nephrectomy. The TCR sequence derives from a woman in her 70s with renal cell carcinoma. CDR3 region: CASSPRLAGALSRQETQYF. DNA of the CDR3: TGTGCCAGCTCACCACGCCTAGCGGGGGCCCTGAGTCGGCAAGAGACCCAGTACTTC.